This TCR beta chain was obtained from a study of immune evolution from preneoplasia to lung adenocarcinoma (dated by TCRdb to about 2021). Context from the whole study: HLA loss of heterozygosity was observed in approximately 7%, 15% and 30% of AIS, MIA and ADC lesions, respectively, and was not observed in any AAH lesions. The study profiled immune contexture across lung adenocarcinoma precursors and invasive adenocarcinoma using immune gene expression, TCR sequencing and multiplex immunofluorescence. Resected precursor lesions (AAH, AIS, MIA) and invasive adenocarcinomas were compared against paired morphologically normal lung tissue. Sample size was based on specimen availability rather than a prior power calculation. The immune data were integrated with whole exome sequencing and methylation data from the same cohort of nodules. The overall cohort was made up of 53 patients with pulmonary nodules who had surgical resection. TCR sequencing data were obtained from 51 patients. According to the study, fewer than 130 samples went through TCR sequencing. Class I HLA alleles were inferred from exome data with POLYSOLVER, and allele-specific HLA loss was detected with LOHHLA. The study at large found these results: The highest T cell clonality was observed in KRAS-mutant nodules compared with EGFR-mutant or double wild-type lesions. The findings reflected association rather than direct causation, and larger cohorts with long-term follow-up and longitudinal biopsies were considered necessary. The highest top T cell clone frequencies were observed in normal lung, and a progressive decrease in top T cell clone frequencies appeared to occur from AAH through AIS, MIA and invasive adenocarcinoma. All patients were from Japan and China, so applicability to Western populations was uncertain. Normal lung showed the highest clonality, whereas later-stage lesions appeared to have higher T cell density and diversity but lower clonality.

TCR beta CDR3 regions were sequenced from DNA using the immunoSEQ hsTCRbeta Kit. Per the original workflow: The ImmunoSEQ Analyzer was used to analyse the TCR sequencing data. T cell clonality was defined as 1 minus Pielou's evenness, calculated on productive rearrangements. T cell diversity was measured with the inverse Simpson index on productive templates. T cell density was defined as TCR beta template counts normalized to usable DNA, with usable DNA estimated by amplification and sequencing of housekeeping genes. Two-sided Kruskal-Wallis tests were used to compare TCR metrics across histologic stages. What TCRdb holds here is the immuneACCESS table cut down to in-frame rearrangements. Part of the clones is not present; checked against another copy, under half of the missing clones reflect an unresolved V gene, and the others are unexplained. V and J calls and clone size are given by that table; D and trimming were obtained from the DNA. The sample table shows about 10,000 clones, and around 86% are seen once. Under 4.5% of the sample comes from the top ten.

Between the mid-2010s and the late 2010s, the patients underwent resection in either Japan or China. Two lung cancer pathologists independently reviewed H&E slides to confirm the histologic diagnosis of every case. For nucleic acid extraction, premalignant or tumor cells were enriched by macro-dissection following pathologic assessment. The AllPrep DNA/RNA FFPE Kit was used to isolate DNA from FFPE tissue. The CDR1 and CDR2 encoded by the germline V gene are SGHRS and YFSETQ. The CDR3 measures 14 amino acids from cysteine to phenylalanine. Only the CDR3 portion is preserved as DNA: 42 bases, with reading frame beginning at the first base. V and J are truncated by 2 bases and 7 bases respectively, leaving an intervening sequence of 12 bases. About this clone itself: Its target antigen remains unknown. No much larger clonotype is one base removed from it; base qualities were not supplied.

Sequencing was carried out using FFPE invasive lung adenocarcinoma tissue. Interpreted using the paper, the cell subset or site label stands for: frankly invasive lung adenocarcinoma (ADC). The clonotype comes from an older person with invasive lung adenocarcinoma. The chain was built from TRBV5-1 and TRBJ1-4; the D region possibly corresponds to TRBD1 (5 bases align). In nucleotides, the sequence is TGCGCCAGCAGCTTCAGGGATCGTATTGAAAAACTGTTTTTT. Its protein reads: CASSFRDRIEKLFF.